This T cell receptor (beta chain) was recorded in a study of shared T cell receptors in the human thymus. From germline, CDR1 is MDHEN and CDR2 SYDVKM. This CDR3 is 14 amino acids long. V lost 1 base and J 1 base, leaving 7 bases between the germline ends. Sequencing was performed with immunoSEQ multiplex PCR; in TCRdb, only in-frame clones are kept and a portion is missing. The table shows about 400,000 clones, with 95% occurring only once. The TCR comes from a human donor. This chain links TRBV28 with TRBJ1-1; unclear D gene. Sequenced material: thymocytes. The CDR3 DNA sequence: TGTGCCAGCAGTTTATCGATTAGGAACACTGAAGCTTTCTTT. Its translation: CASSLSIRNTEAFF.